This TCR beta chain originates from a study of shared clonotypes between healthy human individuals. Overall study: Aged between 18 and 49, the donors were a couple of women and three men.

Profiled with immunoSEQ multiplex PCR; TCRdb holds only in-frame clones, not every one. The repertoire holds 2 million to 2.5 million clones, with 93% as singletons. This receptor was taken from a man aged 18 to 30 in good health. Some clones in this sample may be carry-over from other donors' samples. Material: naive CD4+ T cells from PBMCs. The sample's subset: CD45RA+ positively selected.

The CDR3 loop reads CASSKRVQETQYF. CDR3 nucleotide sequence: TGTGCCAGCAGTAAGAGGGTCCAAGAGACCCAGTACTTC. This chain uses TRBV27 with TRBJ2-5; weak D call: TRBD2 (5 bases). Trimming stripped 5 bases from V and 1 base from J, with 8 bases between. The CDR3 has 13 amino acids. Germline CDR1 MNHEY, CDR2 SMNVEV (reference sequence).